This T cell receptor (beta chain) was captured by sequencing in a study of T cell changes during pregnancy in multiple sclerosis. V dropped 4 bases and J dropped 5 bases, with 10 bases sitting between them. Germline CDR1 SGHRS, CDR2 YFSETQ. CDR3 length equals 13 residues. Produced via immunoSEQ multiplex PCR; TCRdb's table is partial and in-frame only. The table has about 100,000 clones, about nine tenths seen once. The TCR comes from a female donor in good health, enrolled as a control in a pregnancy study. This chain links TRBV5-1 with TRBJ2-1; TRBD2 might be the D (6 bases). The sequencing used peripheral blood, collected in the second trimester of pregnancy. The CDR3 DNA is TGCGCCAGCAGCCAGGACTACAACAATGAGCAGTTCTTC. Encoded protein: CASSQDYNNEQFF.